Shown below are 27 T cell receptor beta chains from a single sample sequenced in a study of cytomegalovirus exposure and HLA in healthy donors (dated by TCRdb to the late 2010s). Library creation used the immunoSEQ multiplex PCR assay. The multiplex PCR relied on a mix of 60 forward primers for TCR Vbeta segments and 13 reverse primers for TCR Jbeta segments. TCRdb mirrors the immuneACCESS table, restricted to in-frame sequences. Some clones are absent from its copies; in checked studies, under half trace to an unresolved V gene, and the reason for the others is unknown. In all, the sample holds about 120,000 clones, and about 70% of those were seen once. Around 5% of the sample is taken by the ten largest. The specimen was PBMCs. The receptors originated from a man aged 25-45 years in good health and CMV-seropositive.

The V gene is TRBV28, the J gene TRBJ1-4; D unclear. V was cut by 11 bases and J by 4 bases, with 14 bases left in between. The CDR3 totals 13 residues. CDR1 is MDHEN and CDR2 is SYDVKM in the germline V gene. CDR3 nucleotide sequence: TGTGCCGGAGGGTCGAGTTTTAATGAAAAACTGTTTTTT. Protein: CAGGSSFNEKLFF. Full variable domain (remainder filled in from reference TRBV28 and TRBJ1-4): DVKVTQSSRYLVKRTGEKVFLECVQDMDHENMFWYRQDPGLGLRLIYFSYDVKMKEKGDIPEGYSVSREKKERFSLILESASTNQTSMYLCAGGSSFNEKLFFGSGTQLSVL.

The rearrangement links TRBV4-3 to TRBJ2-1, with TRBD1 as a possible D gene (5 bases). There are 16 residues in the CDR3. Trimming removed 0 bases at V and 5 bases at J, with 14 bases between. Germline lookup yields CDR1 LGHNA and CDR2 YSLEER. The CDR3 DNA is TGCGCCAGCAGCCAAGATTTCCAGGGAATAGACAATGAGCAGTTCTTC. This codes for CASSQDFQGIDNEQFF.

The rearrangement uses TRBV2 and TRBJ1-2; tentative D call: TRBD1 (5 bases). CDR3 size: 16 residues. Germline values: CDR1 SNHLY, CDR2 FYNNEI. Deletions cut 8 bases from V and 3 bases from J, with 22 bases between. The CDR3 DNA is TGTGCCAGCGATGTTAGGGGCCAGGGTGTTCACTATGGCTACACCTTC. Protein sequence: CASDVRGQGVHYGYTF.

A single count supports this clone. The J gene is TRBJ2-7, the V gene TRBV28; D is possibly TRBD1 (6 bases). V shed 1 base and J shed 11 bases, with 12 bases lying between them. In germline, CDR1 is MDHEN, CDR2 SYDVKM. The CDR3 has 12 amino acids. The CDR3 DNA reads as TGTGCCAGCAGTTTATTAAACAGGGCCGAGTACTTC. It is translated as CASSLLNRAEYF. The variable domain in full, completed from reference TRBV28 and TRBJ2-7, reads DVKVTQSSRYLVKRTGEKVFLECVQDMDHENMFWYRQDPGLGLRLIYFSYDVKMKEKGDIPEGYSVSREKKERFSLILESASTNQTSMYLCASSLLNRAEYFGPGTRLTVT.

V usage is TRBV6-6 and J usage is TRBJ2-1; 10 bases agree with TRBD2. The trim removed 0 bases at V and 5 bases at J, leaving 4 bases unmatched. Germline V gives CDR1 MNHNY, CDR2 SVGAGI (reference sequence). CDR3 length equals 16 residues. Written as DNA, the CDR3 is TGTGCCAGCAGTTACTCGAAAGCGGGGGGGAACAATGAGCAGTTCTTC. It encodes CASSYSKAGGNNEQFF.

This clone was found once. V usage is TRBV9 and J usage is TRBJ2-1, with 8 bases aligning to TRBD1. CDR3 length: 15 amino acids. The germline V gene encodes CDR1 SGDLS and CDR2 YYNGEE. With 3 bases clipped from V and 0 bases from J, the junction kept 2 bases outside the gene matches. The CDR3 protein is CASSGQGLSYNEQFF. The CDR3 bases are TGTGCCAGCAGCGGACAGGGGCTCTCCTACAATGAGCAGTTCTTC.

In DNA form, the CDR3 reads TGTGCCAGCAGGGGATGGGGCGGAAACACCATATATTTT. The encoded protein is CASRGWGGNTIYF. The J gene is TRBJ1-3, the V gene TRBV6-5; TRBD1 might be the D (5 bases). Germline CDR1 reads MNHEY; CDR2 reads SVGAGI. The CDR3 covers 13 residues. V lost 6 bases and J 4 bases, leaving 10 bases between the germline ends.

This clone has a single count. The V gene is TRBV18, the J gene TRBJ2-5, with TRBD1 matching 8 bases. Trimming cost V 3 bases and J 1 base; bases outside gene matches: 4. The CDR3 is 15 amino acids. The germline CDR1 and CDR2 sequences are KGHSH and LQKENI. This CDR3 reads CASSPDRVSQETQYF. The CDR3 DNA follows: TGTGCCAGCTCACCGGACAGGGTTAGCCAAGAGACCCAGTACTTC.

In this sample, this clone turned up a few times. The rearrangement joins TRBV7-2 to TRBJ1-2; D unresolved. The V gene's germline CDR1 is SGHTA and CDR2 FQGNSA. Between the trimmed V and J ends, which lost 1 base and 2 bases, there was a span of 8 bases. The CDR3 totals 14 residues. In DNA form, the CDR3 reads TGTGCCAGCAGCTTAGATGGGCAGAACTATGGCTACACCTTC. Amino acid sequence: CASSLDGQNYGYTF.

The J gene is TRBJ1-4, the V gene TRBV5-1; D is unclear. The germline gives CDR1 SGHRS, CDR2 YFSETQ. Trimming shortened V by 0 bases and J by 6 bases, and 12 bases separated the two germline ends. This CDR3 spans 15 amino acids. The CDR3 nucleotides are TGCGCCAGCAGCTTGGATGGTTTCGGTGATGAAAAACTGTTTTTT. It specifies CASSLDGFGDEKLFF.

The chain is built from TRBV4-1 and TRBJ1-1, with no clear D. Germline loops: CDR1 MGHRA, CDR2 YSYEKL. Trimming left V 0 bases short and J 5 bases short, with 10 bases between. The CDR3 spans 14 residues. In DNA form, the CDR3 reads TGCGCCAGCAGCCAAGAAGTGGGGAGAACTGAAGCTTTCTTT. Residues: CASSQEVGRTEAFF.

The rearrangement links TRBV28 to TRBJ2-1; a weak D match, TRBD1 (7 bases). The CDR3 length is 14 residues. Germline-derived CDR1 and CDR2 are MDHEN and SYDVKM. The ends were cut back, 4 bases at V and 8 bases at J, with 15 bases in the middle. The CDR3: CASSSTGRGDEQFF. CDR3 coding DNA: TGTGCCAGCAGTTCTACGGGCAGGGGGGATGAGCAGTTCTTC.

The CDR3 protein is CASSVSRDRAFYEQYF. The CDR3 region has the DNA TGTGCCAGCAGCGTATCCCGGGACAGGGCATTCTACGAGCAGTACTTC. V and J are TRBV9 and TRBJ2-7, with TRBD1 matching 9 bases. Germline lookup yields CDR1 SGDLS and CDR2 YYNGEE. The CDR3 contains 16 residues. Trimming took 1 base from V and 3 from J; bases not matched to a gene: 8.

The chain employs TRBV7-2 and TRBJ2-3; 11 nucleotides line up with TRBD2. Losses at the gene ends were 5 bases for V and 2 bases for J; bases not matched to a gene: 6. Germline CDR1 and CDR2: SGHTA and FQGNSA. This CDR3 is 16 amino acids long. The DNA for the CDR3 is TGTGCCAGCAGCGCCCTAGCGGGGGGTCCCACAGATACGCAGTATTTT. Translation gives CASSALAGGPTDTQYF. The entire variable domain, with the rest obtained from reference TRBV7-2 and TRBJ2-3, is as follows: GAGVSQSPSNKVTEKGKDVELRCDPISGHTALYWYRQSLGQGLEFLIYFQGNSAPDKSGLPSDRFSAERTGGSVSTLTIQRTQQEDSAVYLCASSALAGGPTDTQYFGPGTRLTVL.

This clone was counted only a few times. The rearrangement uses TRBV6-5 and TRBJ1-4, with a tentative D call TRBD1 (6 bases). The V end lost 4 bases, the J end lost 4 bases, and 16 bases lay between the germline ends. This CDR3 is 16 amino acids long. The germline V gene encodes CDR1 MNHEY and CDR2 SVGAGI. The CDR3 protein is CASSSLQGSGNEKLFF. In DNA form, the CDR3 reads TGTGCCAGCAGTTCCCTACAGGGATCGGGTAATGAAAAACTGTTTTTT.

This chain joins TRBV9 and TRBJ2-7; 12 bases map to TRBD2. V trimming: 4 bases; J trimming: 3 bases; junction bases outside the gene matches: 8. Germline V CDR1 and CDR2: SGDLS, YYNGEE. CDR3 length: 16 residues. The CDR3 is CASSPRTSGVIYEQYF. CDR3 bases: TGTGCCAGCAGCCCCCGGACTAGCGGGGTGATCTACGAGCAGTACTTC.

The V and J genes are TRBV6-6 and TRBJ1-6; 8 bases line up with TRBD1. Germline CDR1 and CDR2: MNHNY and SVGAGI (reference sequence). The V segment lost 0 bases and the J segment 11 bases; nucleotides outside the gene matches: 9. CDR3 length: 16 residues. The chain's CDR3 is CASSYSTQGANAPLHF. Here the CDR3 DNA reads TGTGCCAGCAGTTACTCGACTCAGGGGGCGAATGCACCCCTCCACTTT.

The V and J genes are TRBV18 and TRBJ1-1; D possibly corresponds to TRBD1 (6 bases). This CDR3 has 14 residues. Trimming pared 3 bases from V and 5 bases from J, leaving 13 bases between. In germline, CDR1 is KGHSH, CDR2 LQKENI. The CDR3 DNA sequence: TGTGCCAGCTCACCCGGGGGGCATGGAACTGAAGCTTTCTTT. This gives the protein CASSPGGHGTEAFF.

The J gene is TRBJ2-7, the V gene TRBV6-1, with 10 nucleotides matching TRBD1. V gave up 0 bases and J gave up 3 bases; unmatched junction bases: 5. The CDR3 loop spans 16 amino acids. Germline CDR1 is MNHNS and CDR2 is SASEGT. The CDR3 DNA follows: TGTGCCAGCAGTGAAGCTCCGGGACAGGGGTTCTACGAGCAGTACTTC. This sequence encodes CASSEAPGQGFYEQYF.

This chain joins TRBV19 and TRBJ2-1; D not certain. CDR3 length: 13 amino acids. Germline-derived CDR1 and CDR2 are LNHDA and SQIVND (reference sequence). The germline V and J ends were trimmed by 5 bases and 5 bases, with 10 bases remaining between them. As DNA, the CDR3 is TGTGCCAGTAGTTTAAAGCCAAACAATGAGCAGTTCTTC. Its protein product is CASSLKPNNEQFF.

The rearrangement joins TRBV7-8 to TRBJ2-7; D is perhaps TRBD2 (5 bases). Trimming removed 4 bases at V and 4 bases at J, with 8 bases between. CDR3 length: 12 residues. Germline CDR1 and CDR2: SGHVS and FQNEAQ. CDR3 sequence: CASSSRRYEQYF. For the CDR3, the DNA is TGTGCCAGCAGCTCGAGGAGGTACGAGCAGTACTTC. The whole variable domain, remainder taken from reference TRBV7-8 and TRBJ2-7, is GAGVSQSPRYKVAKRGQDVALRCDPISGHVSLFWYQQALGQGPEFLTYFQNEAQLDKSGLPSDRFFAERPEGSVSTLKIQRTQQEDSAVYLCASSSRRYEQYFGPGTRLTVT.

This chain links TRBV7-8 with TRBJ2-1, with TRBD2 matching 8 bases. This CDR3 contains 14 residues. Looked up from germline, CDR1 is SGHVS and CDR2 is FQNEAQ. Unmatched junction bases numbered 3, after V lost 3 bases and J lost 5 bases. CDR3 DNA sequence: TGTGCCAGCAGCTTCGGGGGGGATCACAATGAGCAGTTCTTC. Translation: CASSFGGDHNEQFF.

This chain uses TRBV2 with TRBJ1-1; 7 positions agree with TRBD1. The CDR3 loop spans 13 amino acids. The ends lost 4 bases at V and 5 bases at J; junction bases unmatched: 4. CDR1 SNHLY and CDR2 FYNNEI come from the germline V gene. The CDR3 spells CASSGQGVTEAFF. Written as DNA, the CDR3 is TGTGCCAGCAGTGGACAGGGTGTGACTGAAGCTTTCTTT. The variable domain in full, with the rest retrieved from reference TRBV2 and TRBJ1-1, is EPEVTQTPSHQVTQMGQEVILRCVPISNHLYFYWYRQILGQKVEFLVSFYNNEISEKSEIFDDQFSVERPDGSNFTLKIRSTKLEDSAMYFCASSGQGVTEAFFGQGTRLTVV.

The V and J genes are TRBV5-1 and TRBJ1-2; 8 bases line up with TRBD1. The trim removed 0 bases at V and 2 bases at J, leaving 3 bases unmatched. CDR3 size: 15 residues. The germline gives CDR1 SGHRS, CDR2 YFSETQ. The CDR3 reads CASSLGRTGNYGYTF. The CDR3 DNA is TGCGCCAGCAGCTTGGGGAGGACAGGGAACTATGGCTACACCTTC.

The CDR3 loop reads CARGGWKTNTEAFF. In DNA form, the CDR3 reads TGTGCCAGGGGAGGTTGGAAGACGAACACTGAAGCTTTCTTT. The chain combines TRBV25-1 with TRBJ1-1; D call uncertain. This CDR3 is 14 amino acids long. V shed 9 bases and J shed 1 base, with 15 bases lying between them. The germline V gene encodes CDR1 MGHDK and CDR2 SYGVNS.

V is TRBV5-4 and J is TRBJ1-6, with unresolved D. The CDR3 sequence is 13 residues long. Deletions cut 3 bases from V and 7 bases from J, with 8 bases between. Germline CDR1 is SGHNT and CDR2 is YYREEE (reference sequence). CDR3 sequence: CASSSLQNSPLHF. The DNA for the CDR3 is TGTGCCAGCAGCTCATTACAGAATTCACCCCTCCACTTT.

This chain connects TRBV2 to TRBJ2-3, with D possibly TRBD1 on 5 matching bases. Germline loops: CDR1 SNHLY, CDR2 FYNNEI. This CDR3 has 13 residues. Trimming left V 2 bases short and J 4 bases short, with 7 bases between. The CDR3 region is CASSEQGADTQYF. The CDR3 DNA follows: TGTGCCAGCAGTGAACAGGGCGCAGATACGCAGTATTTT.